The rows below give T cell receptor beta chains drawn from one sample of a study of T and B cells in COVID-19 patients. TCRdb processed the multiplex PCR reads anew with MiXCR; each CDR3 protein has one entry. The sample includes around 23,000 distinct CDR3 sequences, approximately 28% seen only once; the top ten take approximately 2.9%. Sequenced sample: blood. These receptors originate from a human donor who had recovered from COVID-19. The CDR3 runs from the conserved cysteine through the conserved F or W. The order of the fields is CDR3 DNA, CDR3 protein, J gene, clone size, D gene, V gene. The D gene is left open where the match is weak. Size values are once, few and many counts, or a class for expanded clones, and some rows have none.

TGTGCCAGCAGCTTACGGCGGGGTTGGAATGGCTACACCTTC | CASSLRRGWNGYTF | TRBJ1-2 | - | - | TRBV7-6
TGTGCCAGCAGTTACCGGGGGACAGGGAAGAGAAATGAGCAGTTCTTC | CASSYRGTGKRNEQFF | TRBJ2-1 | - | TRBD1 | TRBV6-5
TGTGCCAGCAGCCGTAGCGGGGACCTCTACGAGCAGTACTTC | CASSRSGDLYEQYF | TRBJ2-7 | once | TRBD2 | TRBV7-6
TGTGCCAGCAGTCTGGACGTAGAAGCTTTCTTT | CASSLDVEAFF | TRBJ1-1 | - | - | TRBV6-1
TGTGCCAGTAGTAGGGACAGGGAGGGCTACGAGCAGTACTTC | CASSRDREGYEQYF | TRBJ2-7 | medium-sized | TRBD1 | TRBV19
TGTGCCAGCAGCTTAGCAGGGATGGTCGAAAAACTGTTTTTT | CASSLAGMVEKLFF | TRBJ1-4 | - | - | TRBV7-9
TGTGCCAGCAGTGCGATGAGGGCCCCTCATTCACCCCTCCACTTT | CASSAMRAPHSPLHF | TRBJ1-6 | few | - | TRBV27
TGTGCCAGCAGCTTGGGGGGGGGCGGGAGCACAGATACGCAGTATTTT | CASSLGGGGSTDTQYF | TRBJ2-3 | few | - | TRBV5-4
TGTGCCTGTCAACAAGGGGGAAGCAATCAGCCCCAGCATTTT | CACQQGGSNQPQHF | TRBJ1-5 | - | - | TRBV30
TGTGCCAGCAGTTTTTACGACTCCTACAATGAGCAGTTCTTC | CASSFYDSYNEQFF | TRBJ2-1 | many | - | TRBV27
TGTGCCATCAGTGGACTAGCGGGAGAGGGGGGTGAGCAGTTCTTC | CAISGLAGEGGEQFF | TRBJ2-1 | - | TRBD2 | TRBV10-3
TGTGCCAGCAGGTGGGCGGGAAGCTCCTACAATGAGCAGTTCTTC | CASRWAGSSYNEQFF | TRBJ2-1 | many | - | TRBV27
TGTGCCAGTAGTGCTGTTGGGACAGGCCAGCCCCAGCATTTT | CASSAVGTGQPQHF | TRBJ1-5 | few | TRBD1 | TRBV19
TGTGCCAGCAGTTCTAGCGGATCCTACGAGCAGTACTTC | CASSSSGSYEQYF | TRBJ2-7 | - | TRBD2 | TRBV12-3/TRBV12-4
TGTGACAGCAGCTTGTCAGGGAGGGAAGAGACCCAGTACTTC | CDSSLSGREETQYF | TRBJ2-5 | - | TRBD2 | TRBV5-4
TGTGCCTGGAGTGTTGACAGGGCAAATAATTCACCCCTCCACTTT | CAWSVDRANNSPLHF | TRBJ1-6 | - | TRBD1 | TRBV30
TGTGCCAGCAGTTCTGGACTAGCGCACAATGAGCAGTTCTTC | CASSSGLAHNEQFF | TRBJ2-1 | few | TRBD2 | TRBV27
TGTGCCAGCTTAGCGGGAGGGACAGATACGCAGTATTTT | CASLAGGTDTQYF | TRBJ2-3 | - | TRBD2 | TRBV12-3/TRBV12-4
TGTGCCAGCAGCTTCCGGGACGGAATGAACACTGAAGCTTTCTTT | CASSFRDGMNTEAFF | TRBJ1-1 | - | - | TRBV11-2
TGCAGCTCCCGGGACACTATCTATGGCTACACCTTC | CSSRDTIYGYTF | TRBJ1-2 | few | - | TRBV29-1
TGTGCCAGCAGGGGGACGGGGACCTCCTACGAGCAGTACTTC | CASRGTGTSYEQYF | TRBJ2-7 | - | - | TRBV12-3/TRBV12-4
TGTGCCAGCAGTTCTCCCGGCCAGGGGACCTACGAGCAGTACTTC | CASSSPGQGTYEQYF | TRBJ2-7 | medium-sized | - | TRBV6-1
TGTGCCAGCAGCTTACGTGGCGGGGGGGCCATCGGCACAGATACGCAGTATTTT | CASSLRGGGAIGTDTQYF | TRBJ2-3 | - | TRBD2 | TRBV7-9
TGTGCCAGCAGTCCCGACGGGACTAGCGGCCTCAATGAGCAGTTCTTC | CASSPDGTSGLNEQFF | TRBJ2-1 | once | TRBD2 | TRBV7-9
TGTGCCAGCAGTTTAGCGGGGCGACTAACAGATACGCAGTATTTT | CASSLAGRLTDTQYF | TRBJ2-3 | - | - | TRBV12-3/TRBV12-4
TGTGCCAGCAGCTTGGATAGCGGGAGGGCCATCGAGCAGTACTTC | CASSLDSGRAIEQYF | TRBJ2-7 | - | TRBD2 | TRBV5-1
TGTGCCAGCAGCTTAGGGGGACTAGCTGAGCAGTTCTTC | CASSLGGLAEQFF | TRBJ2-1 | - | TRBD2 | TRBV11-2
TGTGCCAGTAGCCAGGACAGTTACAATGAGCAGTTCTTC | CASSQDSYNEQFF | TRBJ2-1 | medium-sized | - | TRBV19
TGTGCCAGCTCACCTCCCGAGGCCAAAAACATTCAGTACTTC | CASSPPEAKNIQYF | TRBJ2-4 | few | - | TRBV18
TGTGCCATCAGTGAGCAGATCCAGGAATCGACAGAAGCTTTCTTT | CAISEQIQESTEAFF | TRBJ1-1 | few | - | TRBV10-3
TGTGCCAGCAGGAGGGGACAGGATTCCTACGAGCAGTACTTC | CASRRGQDSYEQYF | TRBJ2-7 | many | TRBD1 | TRBV6-1
TGTGCCAGCAGTTCGGAGGACACTCCCCCGCCGTGGGGCTACACCTTC | CASSSEDTPPPWGYTF | TRBJ1-2 | - | - | TRBV12-3/TRBV12-4
TGTGCCACCAGCAGAGCTCTGATGGGCTACACCTTC | CATSRALMGYTF | TRBJ1-2 | - | - | TRBV15
TGTGCCAGTACCTGGACAGGGGGTGGGAACACTGAAGCTTTCTTT | CASTWTGGGNTEAFF | TRBJ1-1 | - | TRBD1 | TRBV19
TGTGCCAGTAGTATATGGCCTGAAGCTTTCTTT | CASSIWPEAFF | TRBJ1-1 | few | - | TRBV19
TGTGCCAGCAGTTCCGGGACTAGCGGGTACGAGCAGTACTTC | CASSSGTSGYEQYF | TRBJ2-7 | - | TRBD2 | TRBV27
TGTGCCAGCAGCTCCCAGCGGGAGGGCCAGAATGAGCAGTTCTTC | CASSSQREGQNEQFF | TRBJ2-1 | many | TRBD2 | TRBV7-6
TGTGCCAGCTCACCGACTTCGAACACTGAAGCTTTCTTT | CASSPTSNTEAFF | TRBJ1-1 | - | - | TRBV18
TGTGCCACCAGTGATTTGCGGGGAGGGAATGAGCAGTTCTTC | CATSDLRGGNEQFF | TRBJ2-1 | - | TRBD2 | TRBV24-1
TGTGCCTGGTCTCAGATTTCTGGAAACACCATATATTTT | CAWSQISGNTIYF | TRBJ1-3 | few | - | TRBV30
TGTGCCAGCAGCGTCCCCGGGACATCACGTTACGAGCAGTACTTC | CASSVPGTSRYEQYF | TRBJ2-7 | - | - | TRBV11-2
TGTGCCAGCAGTCCACGACAGGCCATGGGAAACTATGGCTACACCTTC | CASSPRQAMGNYGYTF | TRBJ1-2 | - | - | TRBV6-5
TGTGCCAGCGGACGGAGCTCCTACGAGCAGTACTTC | CASGRSSYEQYF | TRBJ2-7 | few | - | TRBV6-5
TGCAGCGTTGAGCCTTCAGGGGCCGGGGAGCTGTTTTTT | CSVEPSGAGELFF | TRBJ2-2 | medium-sized | - | TRBV29-1
TGTGCCAGCGGTAGGGGTAGCGGGAGTTTGAATGAGCAGTTCTTC | CASGRGSGSLNEQFF | TRBJ2-1 | - | TRBD2 | TRBV12-3/TRBV12-4